This TCR beta chain is drawn from a study of long-term antiretroviral therapy in people with HIV. The study, taken as a whole, reports: The blood, collected between about 2003 and 2017, was possibly taken under older ART regimens. Records did not include ART adherence, viral resistance or therapy changes. Control repertoires displayed wider CDR3 length ranges than the HIV repertoires.

This CDR3 has 17 residues. Germline V CDR1 and CDR2: MGHRA, YSYEKL. The J segment lost 8 bases and the V segment lost 5 bases, leaving 17 bases of the junction unmatched. Version v3.0 of the immunoSEQ assay was performed at survey level. Assay used: immunoSEQ multiplex PCR; TCRdb lists only in-frame clones, some missing. Among about 40,000 clones listed, approximately 86% were seen once. Points on this clone: As yet, its antigen is unknown.

This sample comprised unsorted PBMCs, obtained 0.1 years before starting antiretroviral therapy. The sequence derives from a woman in her forties or fifties with HIV. The J gene is TRBJ2-1, the V gene TRBV4-1; 8 bases match TRBD1. CDR3 amino acids: CASSAEKTGVYFYEQFF. The CDR3, as DNA: TGCGCCAGCAGCGCAGAAAAGACAGGGGTTTATTTTTATGAGCAGTTCTTC.